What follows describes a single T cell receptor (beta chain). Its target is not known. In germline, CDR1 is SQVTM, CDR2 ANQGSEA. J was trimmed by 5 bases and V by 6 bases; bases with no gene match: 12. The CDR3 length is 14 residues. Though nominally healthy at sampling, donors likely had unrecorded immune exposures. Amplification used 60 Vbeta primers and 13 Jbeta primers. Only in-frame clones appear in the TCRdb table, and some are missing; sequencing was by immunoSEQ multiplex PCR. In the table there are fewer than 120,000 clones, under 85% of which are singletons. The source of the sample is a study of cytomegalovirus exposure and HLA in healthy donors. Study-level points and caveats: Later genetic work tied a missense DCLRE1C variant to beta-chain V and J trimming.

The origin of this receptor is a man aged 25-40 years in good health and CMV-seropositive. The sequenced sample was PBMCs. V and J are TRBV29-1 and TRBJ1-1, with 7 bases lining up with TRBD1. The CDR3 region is CSVDRDRRVTEAFF. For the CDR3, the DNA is TGCAGCGTCGACAGGGATCGGAGGGTAACTGAAGCTTTCTTT.